This entry lists 29 T cell receptor beta chains sequenced from one sample in a study of tissue T cells after allogeneic stem cell transplantation. Produced via immunoSEQ multiplex PCR; TCRdb's table is partial and in-frame only. The table records 8,000 to 8,500 clones, under 50% of them present only once. Time point of the sample: mouse harvest day 7 after allogeneic transplant. The graft held 10^6 splenic CD5+ T cells and 10^7 T-cell-depleted bone marrow cells. Specimen: gut tissue. These receptors came from a female BALB/c mouse given C57BL/6 T cells with graft-versus-host disease after an allogeneic hematopoietic cell transplant.

As concerns this clone: Germline and genes here are mouse. The CDR3 is cut off 1 residue early in the read; its end comes from the germline J gene. This chain links TRBV1 with TRBJ2-4; 9 bases are a match to TRBD1. The CDR3 is 15 amino acids. Germline trimming cut 0 bases from V and 6 bases from J; bases unmatched to any gene: 4. CDR1 and CDR2 from the germline V gene are NSQYPW and LRSPGD (reference sequence). The sequenced CDR3 bases are TGCACCTGCAGTGCAGACCGGACAGGGGTGAACACCTTGTAC. It translates to CTCSADRTGVNTLY. The CDR3 in full is CTCSADRTGVNTLYF.

By proportion, this clone is medium-sized. Germline and genes here are mouse. The read ends 1 residue early relative to the CDR3; the germline J gene fills the gap. V usage is TRBV3 and J usage is TRBJ2-7, with a tentative D call TRBD1 (6 bases). The germline V and J ends were trimmed by 6 bases and 3 bases, with 9 bases remaining between them. Germline CDR1 SNHLY, CDR2 FYNGKV (reference sequence). The CDR3 runs to 12 residues. CDR3 protein: CASSQQGYEQYF. The covered CDR3 bases are TGTGCCAGCAGTCAACAGGGCTATGAACAGTAC. The whole variable domain, filled in from reference TRBV3 and TRBJ2-7, reads GPKVLQIPSHQIIDMGQMVTLNCDPVSNHLYFYWYKQILGQQMEFLVNFYNGKVMEKSKLFKDQFSVERPDGSYFTLKIQPTALEDSAVYFCASSQQGYEQYFGPGTRLTVL.

This clone was picked up a small number of times. Gene names are mouse gene names. The DNA ends 1 residue before the CDR3 does, and the rest of the CDR3 is filled in from the germline J gene. The gene calls are TRBV3 and TRBJ1-3; 8 bases align to TRBD1. Unmatched junction bases numbered 5, after V lost 1 base and J lost 3 bases. This CDR3 is built from 16 residues. Per germline, CDR1 SNHLY and CDR2 FYNGKV (reference sequence). The CDR3 sequence: CASSLGGRGRGNTLYF. The covered CDR3 bases are TGTGCCAGCAGCTTAGGGGGCAGGGGGCGTGGAAATACGCTCTAT.

This clone has more than one count but fewer than ten. Gene names are mouse gene names. The CDR3 sequence is CASKRTGDERLFF. CDR3 DNA (partial): TGTGCCAGCAAACGGACAGGGGACGAAAGATTATTT. The chain links TRBV3 to TRBJ1-4, with 9 nucleotides matching TRBD1. The observed sequence ends 1 residue before the CDR3 terminus, with the missing tail filled in from the germline J gene. V dropped 7 bases and J dropped 6; count of bases not matched to a gene: 3. Germline V gene sequence: CDR1 SNHLY, CDR2 FYNGKV (reference sequence). The CDR3 spans 13 residues.

A remark on this clone: Germline and genes: mouse. The read falls 1 residue short of the CDR3 end, and the missing part is taken from the germline J gene. This rearrangement joins TRBV19 to TRBJ1-6, with 8 positions matching TRBD1. TRBJ1-6 is an ORF for which the function is uncertain. The V gene end was trimmed by 5 bases and the J gene end by 10 bases; junction bases not matched to a gene: 8. This CDR3 region has 14 residues. Germline V gene sequence: CDR1 FNHDT, CDR2 SITEND (reference sequence). Incomplete CDR3 DNA: TGTGCCAGCAGGCAGGGGGCGGTGAGGTCGCCCCTCTAC. Translation: CASRQGAVRSPLY. From start to end, the CDR3 is CASRQGAVRSPLYF.

This clone was detected only a few times. The germline and genes are mouse ones. The observed sequence ends 1 residue before the CDR3 terminus, with the missing tail filled in from the germline J gene. The V call is TRBV1, the J call TRBJ1-5; 7 nucleotides align to TRBD1. V shed 0 bases, J shed 3 bases, and the junction held 5 bases outside the gene matches. The germline V gene has CDR1 NSQYPW and CDR2 LRSPGD (reference sequence). This CDR3 contains 16 residues. CDR3 residues: CTCSADRGRGNQAPLF. CDR3 DNA, as far as it was read: TGCACCTGCAGTGCAGATAGGGGGCGCGGCAACCAGGCTCCGCTT.

This clone is medium-sized in the sample. Mouse gene names apply. The CDR3 sequence: CASSIAGGYAEQFF. The CDR3 DNA, read in part, is TGTGCCAGCAGTATCGCGGGGGGCTATGCTGAGCAGTTC. The chain couples TRBV19 to TRBJ2-1; possibly TRBD2 for D (6 bases). The read falls 1 residue short of the CDR3 end, and the missing part is taken from the germline J gene. This CDR3 is 14 amino acids long. Germline loops: CDR1 FNHDT, CDR2 SITEND (reference sequence). V shed 2 bases and J shed 3 bases, with 9 bases lying between them.

With regard to this clone: Gene names denote mouse genes. CDR3 in amino acids: CTCSARDREDSDYTF. The sequenced part of the CDR3 DNA is TGCACCTGCAGTGCGAGGGACAGGGAGGACTCCGACTACACC. The V gene is TRBV1, the J gene TRBJ1-2, with TRBD1 matching over 9 bases. Read data end 1 residue before the CDR3 end; the end is taken from the germline J gene. The V gene's germline CDR1 is NSQYPW and CDR2 LRSPGD (reference sequence). Unmatched junction bases numbered 5, after V lost 3 bases and J lost 3 bases. This CDR3 has 15 amino acids.

Concerning this clone itself: Here the gene names and germline are mouse. The read gets to within 1 residue of the CDR3 end, and the germline J gene fills in the rest. J is TRBJ2-5 and V is TRBV23; the DNA was not used to check the table's D call, TRBD1. Germline V lookup: CDR1 KGHTA, CDR2 FQNQQP. The CDR3 spans 15 residues. CDR3 loop: CSSSTGTGGRDTQYF. The sequenced part of the CDR3 DNA is TGCTCCAGCAGTACCGGGACAGGGGGAAGGGACACCCAGTAC.

Only a few counts were recorded for this clone. Germline and genes here are mouse. The read comes to an end 1 residue before the CDR3 does, leaving the germline J gene to fill in the end. V usage is TRBV5 and J usage is TRBJ2-7, with D uncertain. Per germline, CDR1 LGHNA and CDR2 YNLKQL (reference sequence). CDR3 length: 13 amino acids. The V gene lost 0 bases and the J gene lost 2 bases, with 5 bases spanning the gap. The chain's CDR3 is CASSQERPYEQYF. The sequenced part of the CDR3 DNA is TGTGCCAGCAGCCAAGAGAGGCCCTATGAACAGTAC.

Notes on this clone: Mouse gene names apply. The CDR3 is cut off 1 residue early in the read; its end comes from the germline J gene. The rearrangement uses TRBV13-2 and TRBJ2-7, with D possibly TRBD2 on 8 matching bases. CDR1 NNHNN and CDR2 SYGAGS come from the germline V gene (reference sequence). The CDR3 contains 14 residues. Trimming removed 1 base at V and 7 bases at J, with 15 bases between. CDR3: CASGDPGGAREQYF. The CDR3 bases that were read are TGTGCCAGCGGTGATCCAGGGGGGGCGCGAGAACAGTAC.

A remark on this clone: The listed genes are named as in mouse. The read is 1 residue too short to cover the CDR3 end, so that end is filled in from the germline J gene. This sequence joins TRBV26 and TRBJ2-1; D remains ambiguous. The CDR3 is 14 amino acids. Germline V gene sequence: CDR1 KGHPV, CDR2 FQNQEV (reference sequence). V lost 4 bases to trimming and J lost 3 bases, with 10 bases between them. The CDR3 spells CASSPVGLYAEQFF. CDR3 DNA (partial): TGTGCCAGCAGTCCCGTGGGTCTCTATGCTGAGCAGTTC.

This clone was counted once. The junction and the germline gene differ at one end; a read error may be behind it. Gene names denote mouse genes. The read comes to an end 1 residue before the CDR3 does, leaving the germline J gene to fill in the end. The chain links TRBV19 to TRBJ2-5, with TRBD2 as a possible D gene (6 bases). Germline-derived CDR1 and CDR2 are FNHDT and SITEND (reference sequence). The CDR3 consists of 13 residues. This CDR3 is CAGSRDSPDTQYF. The covered CDR3 bases are TGTGCCGGCAGCCGGGACTCTCCAGACACCCAGTAC.

Note on this clone: Gene names follow the mouse nomenclature. The CDR3 is cut off 1 residue early in the read; its end comes from the germline J gene. The chain combines TRBV12-2 with TRBJ2-5; 11 bases fit TRBD2. This CDR3 is 15 amino acids long. The ends lost 3 bases at V and 2 bases at J; junction bases unmatched: 3. Per germline, CDR1 SGHLS and CDR2 HYDKME. The CDR3 loop reads CASSTGLGVQDTQYF. The covered CDR3 bases are TGTGCCAGCTCTACGGGACTGGGGGTCCAAGACACCCAGTAC.

About this clone: Germline and genes here are mouse. The read ends 1 residue before the CDR3 terminus; that terminus is restored from the germline J gene. The chain has TRBV1 and TRBJ1-6; D is perhaps TRBD1 (6 bases). TRBJ1-6 is noted as an ORF with a role that remains uncertain. Trimming pared 4 bases from V and 6 bases from J, leaving 10 bases between. Germline-derived CDR1 and CDR2 are NSQYPW and LRSPGD (reference sequence). CDR3 size: 14 residues. Partial CDR3 DNA: TGCACCTGCAGTGGTACAGGGTTTAATTCGCCCCTCTAC. It specifies CTCSGTGFNSPLY. The CDR3, in full, reads CTCSGTGFNSPLYF.

Comments on this clone: Mouse names are used for the genes. The CDR3 end lies 1 residue beyond the end of the read and is filled in from the germline J gene. The chain recombines TRBV4 with TRBJ2-7; D is uncertain. Germline lookup yields CDR1 LGHDT and CDR2 YNNKQL (reference sequence). This CDR3 has 12 amino acids. The germline V and J ends were trimmed by 5 bases and 4 bases, with 9 bases remaining between them. CDR3 DNA, as far as it was read: TGTGCCAGCAGCGCGGACCGTTATGAACAGTAC. As protein: CASSADRYEQY. The whole CDR3 sequence is CASSADRYEQYF.

There are a few counts of this clone. Genes here carry mouse names. With the read ending 1 residue before the CDR3 end, the germline J gene is used to fill in that end. The chain has TRBV26 and TRBJ2-7; D remains ambiguous. The CDR3 runs 12 residues. V lost 2 bases and J lost 6, with 8 bases in between. CDR1 and CDR2 from the germline V gene are KGHPV and FQNQEV (reference sequence). The CDR3 region is CASSLGRVEQYF. The CDR3 DNA, read in part, is TGTGCCAGCAGTCTGGGGAGGGTTGAACAGTAC.

Note on this clone: An end of the junction differs from the germline gene, which may be a read error. Each gene name is a mouse one. Read sequence stops 1 residue before the CDR3 end, and the germline J gene provides the missing end. V gene TRBV13-1 combines with J gene TRBJ1-3; D might be TRBD1 (6 bases). From germline, CDR1 is NSHNY and CDR2 SYGAGN. This CDR3 has 16 residues. The CDR3 loop is CASGDFPGASGNTLYF. CDR3 DNA (partial): TGTGCCAGCGGTGATTTCCCAGGGGCTTCTGGAAATACGCTCTAT.

For this clone: Mouse gene names apply. CDR3: CASSFGLGVYEQYF. The covered CDR3 bases are TGTGCCAGCTCTTTCGGACTGGGGGTCTATGAACAGTAC. This chain uses TRBV12-2 with TRBJ2-7, with 10 bases that match TRBD2. The CDR3 extends 1 residue past the end of the read, so its final part is completed from the germline J gene. Germline V lookup: CDR1 SGHLS, CDR2 HYDKME. Losses at the gene ends were 3 bases for V and 3 bases for J; bases not matched to a gene: 4. The CDR3 spans 14 residues.

In its sample, this clone is medium-sized. These gene names are mouse names. The read ends 1 residue early relative to the CDR3; the germline J gene fills the gap. The chain carries TRBV20 and TRBJ2-5, with unresolved D. Germline-derived CDR1 and CDR2 are GFQATS and STVNSAI. The V gene lost 1 base and the J gene lost 0 bases, with 5 bases spanning the gap. This CDR3 region has 13 residues. CDR3 DNA (partial): TGTGGTGCTAGGGTCAATAACCAAGACACCCAGTAC. Protein: CGARVNNQDTQY. The entire CDR3 protein is CGARVNNQDTQYF. The variable domain in full, completed from reference TRBV20 and TRBJ2-5, reads GALVYQYPRRTICKSGTSMRMECQAVGFQATSVAWYRQSPQKTFELIALSTVNSAIKYEQNFTQEKFPISHPNLSFSSMTVLNAYLEDRGLYLCGARVNNQDTQYFGPGTRLLVL.

Worth noting for this clone: Gene names follow the mouse nomenclature. The read is 1 residue too short to cover the CDR3 end, so that end is filled in from the germline J gene. The chain employs TRBV29 and TRBJ1-1; D not resolved. Germline-derived CDR1 and CDR2 are MSHET and SYDVDS. The V and J ends lost 4 bases and 10 bases respectively, with 10 bases between them. The CDR3 sequence is 11 residues long. CDR3 amino acids: CASSSGRGVFF. CDR3 DNA, as far as it was read: TGTGCTAGCAGTTCCGGGCGAGGAGTCTTC.

Relative to its sample, this clone is medium-sized. Mouse germline and gene names are used. CDR3 sequence reads: CASSETGGQDTQYF. The part of the CDR3 DNA that was read is TGTGCCAGCAGTGAGACTGGGGGGCAAGACACCCAGTAC. The V and J genes are TRBV13-1 and TRBJ2-5, with 10 bases aligning to TRBD2. Coverage ceases 1 residue before the CDR3 finishes, and the germline J gene fills in the end. V lost 2 bases and J lost 3; bases outside the gene matches: 0. This CDR3 is 14 amino acids long. Looked up from germline, CDR1 is NSHNY and CDR2 is SYGAGN.

Worth noting for this clone: Mouse germline and gene names are used. The sequenced fragment ends 1 residue before the CDR3 boundary, so the rest is inferred from the germline J gene. V and J are TRBV14 and TRBJ2-7, with D hard to call. Germline lookup yields CDR1 SGHDT and CDR2 FRDEAV. This CDR3 has 13 amino acids. With 5 bases removed from V and 3 bases from J, the gap between germline ends came to 12 bases. CDR3 DNA, as far as it was read: TGTGCCAGCAGCCCGGCAAATTTCTATGAACAGTAC. Residues: CASSPANFYEQY. The complete CDR3 protein is CASSPANFYEQYF.

As concerns this clone: All gene names here are mouse names. Coverage ceases 1 residue before the CDR3 finishes, and the germline J gene fills in the end. The chain carries TRBV26 and TRBJ1-5; 11 bases are a match to TRBD1. Losses at the gene ends were 0 bases for V and 3 bases for J; bases not matched to a gene: 4. The length of the CDR3 is 17 residues. Germline assignment: CDR1 KGHPV and CDR2 FQNQEV (reference sequence). CDR3 sequence reads: CASSLSGQGAGNQAPLF. CDR3 DNA, as far as it was read: TGTGCCAGCAGTCTGTCTGGACAGGGGGCGGGCAACCAGGCTCCGCTT.

Points on this clone: Gene and germline names: mouse. Sequencing ends 1 residue short of the CDR3 end; the germline J gene provides the rest. The V call is TRBV26, the J call TRBJ1-1; a weak D match, TRBD1 (6 bases). This CDR3 has 12 amino acids. V was shortened by 2 bases and J by 5 bases, with 6 bases between the two germline ends. Germline CDR1 KGHPV, CDR2 FQNQEV (reference sequence). The CDR3 sequence is CASSLDRTEVFF. The CDR3 DNA, read in part, is TGTGCCAGCAGTCTGGACAGGACAGAAGTCTTC. The complete variable domain, with remaining parts taken from reference TRBV26 and TRBJ1-1, reads NSKVIQTPRYLVKGQGQKAKMRCIPEKGHPVVFWYQQNKNNEFKFLINFQNQEVLQQIDMTEKRFSAECPSNSPCSLEIQSSEAGDSALYLCASSLDRTEVFFGKGTRLTVV.

Of note for this clone: Mouse germline and gene names are used. The read stops 1 residue short of the end of the CDR3; the missing end is completed from the germline J gene. This chain links TRBV12-1 with TRBJ1-4, with TRBD1 as a possible D gene (5 bases). V was clipped by 0 bases and J by 0 bases, with 7 bases between them. This CDR3 spans 15 amino acids. Germline CDR1 reads SGHSN; CDR2 reads HYEKVE. The covered CDR3 bases are TGTGCCAGCTCTCTCGGAGGGGTTTCCAACGAAAGATTATTT. It is translated as CASSLGGVSNERLF. The complete CDR3 protein is CASSLGGVSNERLFF.

Concerning this clone itself: Genes here carry mouse names. The CDR3 end is not reached by the read, which stops 1 residue before it; the germline J gene fills it in. The chain combines TRBV13-2 with TRBJ2-4; 8 bases align to TRBD2. Germline trimming cut 0 bases from V and 12 bases from J; bases unmatched to any gene: 3. The CDR3 runs 12 residues. The germline V gene has CDR1 NNHNN and CDR2 SYGAGS (reference sequence). The CDR3 region is CASGDVWGGLYF. Incomplete CDR3 DNA: TGTGCCAGCGGTGATGTTTGGGGGGGTTTGTAC.

About this clone: Gene names refer to mouse genes. The read ends 1 residue shy of where the CDR3 ends; the end is completed using the germline J gene. This chain connects TRBV26 to TRBJ2-1; 11 bases align to TRBD2. The V and J ends lost 4 bases and 5 bases, in that order; junction bases with no gene match: 4. Germline-derived CDR1 and CDR2 are KGHPV and FQNQEV (reference sequence). This CDR3 has 15 amino acids. The CDR3 sequence: CASSPPGLGDAEQFF. The CDR3 DNA, read in part, is TGTGCCAGCAGTCCGCCGGGACTGGGGGATGCTGAGCAGTTC.

This clone is medium-sized. Mouse gene names and germline throughout. From the germline J gene comes the end of the CDR3, since the read stops 1 residue before it. The rearrangement uses TRBV3 and TRBJ2-7; D gene uncertain. The length of the CDR3 is 12 residues. From germline, CDR1 is SNHLY and CDR2 FYNGKV (reference sequence). The V and J ends lost 1 base and 4 bases respectively, with 5 bases between them. The CDR3 bases that were read are TGTGCCAGCAGCTTAGAACTGTATGAACAGTAC. This encodes CASSLELYEQY. The CDR3 in full is CASSLELYEQYF.